This T cell receptor (beta chain) was captured by sequencing in a study of cytomegalovirus exposure and HLA in healthy donors. Whole-study context: Unique TCRs numbering approximately 80 million, obtained from HLA-typed donors, made up an early data release. Notes on the study in general: Later on, analysis showed that most CMV-associated TCR beta chains appeared to be HLA-restricted. Presence/absence analyses assumed roughly uniform sequencing depth across donors.

PCR amplification relied on 60 Vbeta primers (plus 13 Jbeta primers). This table comes from immunoSEQ multiplex PCR, and its TCRdb copy is limited to in-frame clones, with some not included. The sample carries 150,000 or so clones, almost 85% recorded once. About this clone: Its antigen is currently unknown.

The receptor comes from a woman in her 40s in good health and CMV-seronegative. Sequences were obtained from PBMCs.

The CDR3 bases are TGTGCCAGCAGTTTCGACTATGGCTACACCTTC. Its protein product is CASSFDYGYTF. The chain recombines TRBV28 with TRBJ1-2; D gene ambiguous. From germline, CDR1 is MDHEN and CDR2 SYDVKM. The CDR3 has 11 amino acids. The germline V and J ends were trimmed by 3 bases and 3 bases, with 2 bases remaining between them.